This TCR beta chain is from a study of neurological immune-mediated disorders. In its sample, this clonotype was seen a few times. Its antigen is undetermined. Since a much larger clone is just one base distant, this may be a read error. Study-wide results and limits: Grouping of repertoires by phylogeny put those of 18 of 34 multiple sclerosis patients into a single related-CDR3 cluster, a possible signature.

The ends lost 5 bases at V and 10 bases at J; junction bases unmatched: 10. Germline CDR1 and CDR2: DFQATT and SNEGSKA (reference sequence). This CDR3 has 12 residues. Each CDR3 protein is one row after TCRdb ran MiXCR on the 5' RACE reads. The table has approximately 51,000 distinct CDR3 sequences, about 3% seen once. The material sequenced was PBMCs. The TCR comes from a man aged 35-49 years with multiple sclerosis. The chain uses TRBV20-1 and TRBJ1-1; 7 bases agree with TRBD1. CDR3 loop: CSAPTGQGGAFF. CDR3 nucleotides: TGCAGTGCTCCGACAGGGCAGGGGGGAGCTTTCTTT.